Listed here are 30 T cell receptor beta chains from one sample, sequenced in a study of T cell responses to AZD1222 COVID-19 vaccine. Clones were sequenced by immunoSEQ multiplex PCR, and TCRdb holds only the in-frame ones, with some missing. The sample carries 120,000 or so clones, under 85% recorded once. Sequencing was performed on peripheral blood, taken on day 0 of AZD1222 vaccination. Receptor source: an adult in good health.

V gene TRBV28 combines with J gene TRBJ2-7; D is perhaps TRBD1 (6 bases). Germline V lookup: CDR1 MDHEN, CDR2 SYDVKM. The V end was cut by 5 bases, the J end by 0 bases, with 11 bases between. The CDR3 length is 14 residues. This CDR3 is CASSIQGFSYEQYF. CDR3 bases: TGTGCCAGCAGTATACAGGGATTCTCCTACGAGCAGTACTTC. The entire variable domain, with the rest obtained from reference TRBV28 and TRBJ2-7, is as follows: DVKVTQSSRYLVKRTGEKVFLECVQDMDHENMFWYRQDPGLGLRLIYFSYDVKMKEKGDIPEGYSVSREKKERFSLILESASTNQTSMYLCASSIQGFSYEQYFGPGTRLTVT.

The chain links TRBV6-5 to TRBJ1-2, with no clear D. The CDR3 is made up of 13 amino acids. Germline assignment: CDR1 MNHEY and CDR2 SVGAGI. V lost 7 bases, J lost 1 base, and 10 bases lay in between. DNA for the CDR3: TGTGCCAGCACAGGATCCCATAACTATGGCTACACCTTC. Translated, it gives CASTGSHNYGYTF.

The chain recombines TRBV19 with TRBJ1-1; D gene ambiguous. Trimming took 4 bases from V and 1 from J, leaving 7 bases between them. This CDR3 region has 13 residues. Germline CDR1 is LNHDA and CDR2 is SQIVND (reference sequence). The CDR3 coding sequence is TGTGCCAGTAGTAGGGGTGGGAACACTGAAGCTTTCTTT. Translation gives CASSRGGNTEAFF. Based on the CDR3 plus reference TRBV19 and TRBJ1-1, the full variable domain is DGGITQSPKYLFRKEGQNVTLSCEQNLNHDAMYWYRQDPGQGLRLIYYSQIVNDFQKGDIAEGYSVSREKKESFPLTVTSAQKNPTAFYLCASSRGGNTEAFFGQGTRLTVV.

This clone appeared a few times. This chain joins TRBV9 and TRBJ1-5; D gene ambiguous. From germline, CDR1 is SGDLS and CDR2 YYNGEE. V gave up 1 base and J gave up 2 bases, with 10 bases separating them. The CDR3 is 15 amino acids. CDR3 DNA: TGTGCCAGCAGCGTATCTCCCTCGGGCAATCAGCCCCAGCATTTT. It specifies CASSVSPSGNQPQHF.

This chain connects TRBV14 to TRBJ1-6, with 12 positions matching TRBD1. This CDR3 has 14 residues. Looked up from germline, CDR1 is SGHDN and CDR2 is FVKESK. J gave up 10 bases and V 5 bases, and 3 bases lay outside the gene matches. The DNA for the CDR3 is TGTGCCAGCAGCGGGACAGGGGGCGGGTCACCCCTCCACTTT. It translates to CASSGTGGGSPLHF.

J is TRBJ1-2 and V is TRBV9; 9 positions agree with TRBD1. After removal of 0 bases from V and 1 base from J, the junction contained 13 bases not matched to a gene. CDR3 length: 19 residues. Germline CDR1 reads SGDLS; CDR2 reads YYNGEE. CDR3 nucleotides: TGTGCCAGCAGCGTAGGGTTTTCGAGACAGGGGGTCGTTAACTATGGCTACACCTTC. Translating it yields CASSVGFSRQGVVNYGYTF.

The chain links TRBV5-1 to TRBJ2-5; 7 nucleotides align to TRBD2. Germline CDR1 SGHRS, CDR2 YFSETQ. V shed 6 bases, J shed 3 bases, and the junction held 5 bases outside the gene matches. CDR3 length: 13 residues. The CDR3 region has the DNA TGCGCCAGCATGTTGAGCGGGGAAGAGACCCAGTACTTC. This sequence encodes CASMLSGEETQYF. Supplemented by reference TRBV5-1 and TRBJ2-5, the full variable domain reads KAGVTQTPRYLIKTRGQQVTLSCSPISGHRSVSWYQQTPGQGLQFLFEYFSETQRNKGNFPGRFSGRQFSNSRSEMNVSTLELGDSALYLCASMLSGEETQYFGPGTRLLVL.

In its sample, this clone was seen once. Other DNA sequences within the sample encode an identical CDR3. The chain joins TRBV12-3 or TRBV12-4 to TRBJ1-1; D call uncertain. The CDR3 spans 13 residues. V shed 1 base and J shed 1 base, with 4 bases lying between them. CDR3 amino acids: CASSLGGNTEAFF. As DNA, the CDR3 is TGTGCCAGCAGTTTAGGGGGGAACACTGAAGCTTTCTTT.

This clone was detected only once. J is TRBJ1-2 and V is TRBV12-3 or TRBV12-4; no clear D. V lost 3 bases and J 8 bases, leaving 4 bases between the germline ends. The CDR3 sequence is 10 residues long. The chain's CDR3 is CASSFRGYTF. CDR3 DNA: TGTGCCAGCAGTTTTAGGGGCTACACCTTC.

The chain has TRBV4-1 and TRBJ1-5, with D possibly TRBD1 on 5 matching bases. The germline V gene has CDR1 MGHRA and CDR2 YSYEKL. This CDR3 spans 15 amino acids. V was clipped by 4 bases and J by 1 base, with 11 bases between them. The chain's CDR3 is CASSLTWGSNQPQHF. The CDR3 DNA follows: TGCGCCAGCAGCCTTACATGGGGGAGCAATCAGCCCCAGCATTTT.

This clone was found a few times. The chain uses TRBV7-2 and TRBJ2-7; TRBD1 might be the D (5 bases). The CDR3 is 13 residues long. Germline CDR1 reads SGHTA; CDR2 reads FQGNSA. V lost 0 bases, J lost 7 bases, and 10 bases lay in between. CDR3 region: CASSLAGQREQYF. The CDR3 bases are TGTGCCAGCAGCTTAGCCGGACAAAGGGAGCAGTACTTC.

The V gene is TRBV3-1 (or the pseudogene TRBV3-2), the J gene TRBJ1-2; TRBD1 is a possible D gene (5 bases). The germline CDR1 and CDR2 sequences are LGHDT and YNNKEL (reference sequence). V shed 4 bases and J shed 8 bases, with 17 bases lying between them. The length of the CDR3 is 14 residues. CDR3 DNA: TGTGCCAGCAGCCCCCCACAGGCCCGGGGAGGCTACACCTTC. Translation gives CASSPPQARGGYTF.

V usage is TRBV19 and J usage is TRBJ1-5; no clear D. V lost 2 bases and J 2 bases, leaving 7 bases between the germline ends. The CDR3 is 14 amino acids. CDR1 LNHDA and CDR2 SQIVND come from the germline V gene (reference sequence). DNA of the CDR3: TGTGCCAGTAGTATAAAGAACCGCAATCAGCCCCAGCATTTT. This encodes CASSIKNRNQPQHF.

This chain's CDR3 is CASSLDSREAFF. CDR3 in DNA: TGTGCCAGCAGCTTGGACTCGAGGGAAGCTTTCTTT. This chain uses TRBV28 with TRBJ1-1, with unresolved D. The CDR3 contains 12 residues. With 6 bases removed from V and 8 bases from J, the gap between germline ends came to 13 bases. Germline CDR1 MDHEN, CDR2 SYDVKM.

The chain recombines TRBV2 with TRBJ1-5; no firm D call. Germline V gives CDR1 SNHLY, CDR2 FYNNEI. The V gene lost 5 bases and the J gene lost 3 bases, with 8 bases spanning the gap. CDR3 length: 13 amino acids. The CDR3 coding sequence is TGTGCCAGCAGTCGCGGTTACAATCAGCCCCAGCATTTT. Its protein product is CASSRGYNQPQHF.

The table lists this clone with a few counts. The gene calls are TRBV5-1 and TRBJ1-1; D is unresolved. The CDR3 runs to 13 residues. The V gene's germline CDR1 is SGHRS and CDR2 YFSETQ. The germline V and J ends were trimmed by 4 bases and 2 bases, with 9 bases remaining between them. The DNA for the CDR3 is TGCGCCAGCAGCCACGGACTTAACACTGAAGCTTTCTTT. The encoded protein is CASSHGLNTEAFF.

This chain uses TRBV5-1 with TRBJ2-7; no clear D gene. The CDR3 is 17 residues long. Trimming pared 1 base from V and 3 bases from J, leaving 20 bases between. Germline CDR1 is SGHRS and CDR2 is YFSETQ. The DNA for the CDR3 is TGCGCCAGCAGCTTGAGTTCGAGAGGCTACATCATCTACGAGCAGTACTTC. This sequence encodes CASSLSSRGYIIYEQYF.

The chain links TRBV29-1 to TRBJ2-3; possible D gene TRBD2, 6 bases. Trimming shortened V by 7 bases and J by 0 bases, and 17 bases separated the two germline ends. Germline V gene data show CDR1 as SQVTM and CDR2 as ANQGSEA. The CDR3 covers 15 residues. The CDR3 coding sequence is TGCAGCGCCCTCGGAGGCGGGGCGAGCACAGATACGCAGTATTTT. Its translation is CSALGGGASTDTQYF.

This sequence joins TRBV2 and TRBJ1-5; possibly TRBD1 for D (5 bases). Trimming cost V 2 bases and J 0 bases, with 8 bases left between them. The V gene's germline CDR1 is SNHLY and CDR2 FYNNEI. The CDR3 has 15 amino acids. CDR3 nucleotide sequence: TGTGCCAGCAGTGAAACCCAGGGTAGCAATCAGCCCCAGCATTTT. Its protein product is CASSETQGSNQPQHF.

This chain connects TRBV5-4 to TRBJ2-3; possible D gene TRBD2, 6 bases. This CDR3 is 15 amino acids long. The V gene lost 0 bases and the J gene lost 0 bases, with 8 bases spanning the gap. Per germline, CDR1 SGHNT and CDR2 YYREEE (reference sequence). The CDR3 sequence is CASSLDGGSTDTQYF. The CDR3 nucleotides read TGTGCCAGCAGCTTGGACGGGGGTAGCACAGATACGCAGTATTTT.

V is TRBV29-1 and J is TRBJ1-2, with D perhaps TRBD1 (5 bases). The germline gives CDR1 SQVTM, CDR2 ANQGSEA. The CDR3 loop spans 14 amino acids. Trimming removed 0 bases from V and 8 bases from J, with 16 bases in between. The CDR3 protein is CSVEDPWGNYGYTF. CDR3 DNA: TGCAGCGTTGAAGATCCGTGGGGGAATTACGGCTACACCTTC.

The chain combines TRBV28 with TRBJ2-2; 14 positions agree with TRBD2. CDR1 is MDHEN and CDR2 is SYDVKM in the germline V gene. CDR3 length equals 19 residues. Trimming removed 4 bases from V and 0 bases from J; junction bases left unmatched: 7. This chain's CDR3 is CASSSPGLAGEANTGELFF. The CDR3, as DNA: TGTGCCAGCAGTTCGCCGGGACTAGCGGGGGAGGCGAACACCGGGGAGCTGTTTTTT.

The chain employs TRBV28 and TRBJ2-7; 7 bases line up with TRBD1. Trimming cost V 5 bases and J 0 bases; bases outside gene matches: 7. CDR1 and CDR2 (germline): MDHEN, SYDVKM. This CDR3 has 15 amino acids. The CDR3, as DNA: TGTGCCAGCAGTCCCGGACAGGAACTCTCCTACGAGCAGTACTTC. It codes for CASSPGQELSYEQYF.

Only a few counts were recorded for this clone. The chain links TRBV7-3 to TRBJ2-1; possible D gene TRBD2, 6 bases. Per germline, CDR1 SGHTA and CDR2 FQGTGA. The ends were cut back, 5 bases at V and 8 bases at J, with 13 bases in the middle. The CDR3 totals 13 residues. The CDR3 region has the DNA TGTGCCAGCAGCCTTGGGACTTGGGATGAGCAGTTCTTC. Translating it yields CASSLGTWDEQFF. The full variable domain, rest sourced from reference TRBV7-3 and TRBJ2-1, is GAGVSQTPSNKVTEKGKYVELRCDPISGHTALYWYRQSLGQGPEFLIYFQGTGAADDSGLPNDRFFAVRPEGSVSTLKIQRTERGDSAVYLCASSLGTWDEQFFGPGTRLTVL.

This chain uses TRBV11-3 with TRBJ1-6; D not resolved. Germline V gives CDR1 SGHNT, CDR2 YENEEA. Deletions cut 3 bases from V and 9 bases from J, with 21 bases between. This CDR3 contains 17 residues. The CDR3 loop is CASSFRILGYTSSPLHF. CDR3 nucleotide sequence: TGTGCCAGCAGCTTTAGGATCCTCGGGTACACCTCTTCACCCCTCCACTTT.

This clone came up once. The gene calls are TRBV2 and TRBJ2-7, with D unresolved. V lost 0 bases, J lost 1 base, and 4 bases lay in between. The CDR3 totals 13 residues. From germline, CDR1 is SNHLY and CDR2 FYNNEI. This chain's CDR3 is CASSEAWSYEQYF. DNA of the CDR3: TGTGCCAGCAGTGAAGCTTGGTCCTACGAGCAGTACTTC.

V and J are TRBV2 and TRBJ1-2; TRBD1 might be the D (5 bases). The V end lost 11 bases, the J end lost 0 bases, and 13 bases lay between the germline ends. Germline assignment: CDR1 SNHLY and CDR2 FYNNEI. This CDR3 contains 13 residues. This chain's CDR3 is CAGGTAANYGYTF. Here the CDR3 DNA reads TGTGCCGGTGGGACCGCTGCTAACTATGGCTACACCTTC.

This chain uses TRBV6-2 or TRBV6-3 with TRBJ1-5; D gene uncertain. The V and J ends lost 2 bases and 3 bases respectively, with 5 bases between them. Germline V gives CDR1 MNHEY, CDR2 SVGEGT. The CDR3 is made up of 13 amino acids. This CDR3 is CASSYTDNQPQHF. DNA of the CDR3: TGTGCCAGCAGTTACACAGACAATCAGCCCCAGCATTTT.

The J gene is TRBJ2-3, the V gene TRBV19; D is possibly TRBD1 (6 bases). V shed 5 bases and J shed 2 bases, with 17 bases lying between them. This CDR3 has 16 residues. Germline CDR1 is LNHDA and CDR2 is SQIVND (reference sequence). The CDR3: CASSSAGARPTDTQYF. DNA of the CDR3: TGTGCCAGTAGTTCCGCAGGGGCCAGACCCACAGATACGCAGTATTTT.

V usage is TRBV5-1 and J usage is TRBJ1-1; D not resolved. The length of the CDR3 is 14 residues. Per germline, CDR1 SGHRS and CDR2 YFSETQ. V was clipped by 4 bases and J by 0 bases, with 10 bases between them. CDR3 nucleotides: TGCGCCAGCAGCCCCGCGGGCTTGAACACTGAAGCTTTCTTT. This sequence encodes CASSPAGLNTEAFF.